This entry lists 16 T cell receptor beta chains sequenced from one sample in a study of regulatory T cells in long-lasting Graves disease. With iRepertoire HTBI primers and Arm-PCR of CDR3 regions, TCR beta libraries were built. A single record per CDR3 protein comes from TCRdb applying MiXCR to the multiplex PCR reads. This table has roughly 420,000 distinct CDR3 sequences, about a sixth appearing once. Time point specified: newly diagnosed GD, antithyroid drugs for less than 3 months. The TCR library used RNA extracted from PBMCs. The data were also submitted as part of a second study, on T cells in Graves' hyperthyroidism and ophthalmopathy.

The material was peripheral blood mononuclear cells (PBMCs), obtained at new diagnosis, from a patient treated with antithyroid drugs. These receptors originate from a woman aged 18-29 years with Graves disease.

This clonotype has a count of ten or more. This chain joins TRBV6-2 or TRBV6-3 and TRBJ2-1; no clear D. Trimming removed 2 bases from V and 0 bases from J, with 2 bases in between. Germline V CDR1 and CDR2: MNHEY, SVGEGT. The length of the CDR3 is 13 residues. As DNA, the CDR3 is TGTGCCAGCAGTTACAGCTCCTACAATGAGCAGTTCTTC. It translates to CASSYSSYNEQFF.

The chain carries TRBV6-2 or TRBV6-3 and TRBJ1-1, with 9 bases lining up with TRBD1. V gave up 2 bases and J gave up 3 bases; unmatched junction bases: 13. The germline gives CDR1 MNHEY, CDR2 SVGEGT. The CDR3 is 18 amino acids. The CDR3 nucleotides are TGTGCCAGCAGTTACCCCGGGACAGGGTTCGATCGACACACTGAAGCTTTCTTT. This codes for CASSYPGTGFDRHTEAFF.

Ten or more counts support this clonotype. The V call is TRBV11-3, the J call TRBJ2-3; D unresolved. The V gene lost 5 bases and the J gene lost 2 bases, with 14 bases spanning the gap. Germline-derived CDR1 and CDR2 are SGHNT and YENEEA. The CDR3 extends over 15 amino acids. The CDR3 nucleotides are TGTGCCAGCAGCCCAACGACTGTCCCCACAGATACGCAGTATTTT. Residues: CASSPTTVPTDTQYF.

To note about this clonotype: A clone one base away is much larger, so this may be a read error. The CDR3 DNA follows: TGTGCCAGCAGCCAAAAACTCTTCTCCTACAATGAGCAGTACTTC. Translation gives CASSQKLFSYNEQYF. This chain joins TRBV28 and TRBJ2-4; D unresolved. The CDR3 covers 15 residues. The germline V gene has CDR1 MDHEN and CDR2 SYDVKM. Trimming left V 6 bases short and J 13 bases short, with 25 bases between. The full variable domain, completed using reference TRBV28 and TRBJ2-4, is DVKVTQSSRYLVKRTGEKVFLECVQDMDHENMFWYRQDPGLGLRLIYFSYDVKMKEKGDIPEGYSVSREKKERFSLILESASTNQTSMYLCASSQKLFSYNEQYFGAGTRLSVL.

There are many counts of this clonotype. V and J are TRBV28 and TRBJ1-2, with D unclear. CDR3 length: 12 amino acids. From germline, CDR1 is MDHEN and CDR2 SYDVKM. Deletions cut 6 bases from V and 7 bases from J, with 12 bases between. CDR3 sequence (DNA): TGTGCCAGCAGCCGCCGCCGGTTTGGCTACACCTTC. Its protein is CASSRRRFGYTF.

The chain combines TRBV24-1 with TRBJ2-5; TRBD1 agrees at 7 bases. Germline CDR1 and CDR2: KGHDR and SFDVKD. V was clipped by 3 bases and J by 4 bases; unmatched bases: 4. The CDR3 sequence is 14 residues long. The DNA for the CDR3 is TGTGCCACCAGTGATCCTACAGGGGCAGAGACCCAGTACTTC. The encoded protein is CATSDPTGAETQYF.

This clonotype was picked up many times. The germline gene is not matched at one end of the junction; a read error may be the cause. The chain is built from TRBV7-2 and TRBJ1-1; D gene ambiguous. Germline assignment: CDR1 SGHTA and CDR2 FQGNSA. The CDR3 runs to 16 residues. The CDR3 nucleotides read TGTGCCAGCAGCGTAGCCTCAGTGCTGCTGAACACTGAAGCTTTCTTT. Protein: CASSVASVLLNTEAFF.

This clonotype was seen at least ten times. The chain combines TRBV27 with TRBJ2-3; 10 bases line up with TRBD2. The CDR3 totals 16 residues. CDR1 and CDR2 (germline): MNHEY, SMNVEV (reference sequence). V was clipped by 4 bases and J by 3 bases; unmatched bases: 7. The CDR3, as DNA: TGTGCCAGCAGTTACACCGGGACTAGCGTGACAGATACGCAGTATTTT. Protein sequence: CASSYTGTSVTDTQYF.

At least ten counts were recorded for this clonotype. The chain has TRBV5-1 and TRBJ2-7, with no clear D. Germline V CDR1 and CDR2: SGHRS, YFSETQ. V was clipped by 0 bases and J by 6 bases, with 13 bases between them. The CDR3 extends over 14 amino acids. The CDR3 DNA reads TGCGCCAGCAGCTTGGTCGGCAGTACCGGCGAGCAGTACTTC. Translated: CASSLVGSTGEQYF.

Only a few counts were recorded for this clonotype. The chain recombines TRBV15 with TRBJ1-2, with D possibly being TRBD1 (5 bases). The CDR3 sequence is 14 residues long. Germline loops: CDR1 LNHNV, CDR2 YYDKDF (reference sequence). Trimming left V 0 bases short and J 8 bases short, with 13 bases between. For the CDR3, the DNA is TGTGCCACCAGCAGAGATACGGGGCTAGAGGGCTACACCTTC. This encodes CATSRDTGLEGYTF.

The table lists this clonotype with many counts. This chain connects TRBV28 to TRBJ2-7; D is unclear. Deletions cut 1 base from V and 4 bases from J, with 5 bases between. The CDR3 sequence is 12 residues long. Germline CDR1 is MDHEN and CDR2 is SYDVKM. The CDR3 protein is CASSLSRYEQYF. Here the CDR3 DNA reads TGTGCCAGCAGTTTATCCAGGTACGAGCAGTACTTC.

This clonotype occurred many times. This chain joins TRBV29-1 and TRBJ2-7; a weak D match, TRBD1 (5 bases). CDR1 is SQVTM and CDR2 is ANQGSEA in the germline V gene. The V end lost 7 bases, the J end lost 5 bases, and 18 bases lay between the germline ends. The CDR3 covers 13 residues. The CDR3 loop is CSADRAGFHEQYF. CDR3 DNA sequence: TGCAGCGCCGATAGGGCAGGGTTCCACGAGCAGTACTTC.

V gene TRBV7-9 combines with J gene TRBJ2-5; D possibly corresponds to TRBD1 (5 bases). The germline CDR1 and CDR2 sequences are SEHNR and FQNEAQ (reference sequence). Trimming left V 1 base short and J 8 bases short, with 14 bases between. This CDR3 contains 14 residues. CDR3 residues: CASSLEGVLITQYF. The DNA for the CDR3 is TGTGCCAGCAGCTTAGAAGGGGTTTTGATAACCCAGTACTTC.

This clonotype was seen many times. J is TRBJ2-1 and V is TRBV5-5; D unresolved. Trimming stripped 1 base from V and 9 bases from J, with 5 bases between. This CDR3 comprises 11 residues. CDR1 is SGHKS, CDR2 YYEKEE, per germline (reference sequence). This CDR3 reads CASSLIGEQFF. The CDR3 nucleotides are TGTGCCAGCAGCTTGATTGGTGAGCAGTTCTTC.

This clonotype was counted many times. The junction does not match germline at one end; this may be a read error. The genes are TRBV20-1 and TRBJ2-3; possible D gene TRBD2, 6 bases. The CDR3 length is 13 residues. Germline V gives CDR1 DFQATT, CDR2 SNEGSKA (reference sequence). In nucleotides, the CDR3 is TGCAGTGCTAACCGGGAGTTTTGGGATACGCAGTACTTT. It yields the protein CSANREFWDTQYF.

In this sample, this clonotype turned up many times. This rearrangement joins TRBV20-1 to TRBJ2-1; a possible D gene is TRBD2 (5 bases). With 6 bases removed from V and 2 bases from J, the gap between germline ends came to 8 bases. The CDR3 covers 12 residues. Germline CDR1 and CDR2: DFQATT and SNEGSKA (reference sequence). CDR3 nucleotides: TGCAGTGCCACCGGGACCTACAATGAGCAGTTCTTC. This codes for CSATGTYNEQFF.